This passage covers 8 T cell receptor beta chains from one sample sequenced in a study of T cells in women clearing cervical HPV infection. Here immunoSEQ multiplex PCR was the method, and the copy in TCRdb shows in-frame clones only, minus some. This repertoire comprises under 50,000 clones; its ten largest clones make up roughly 5%. Sequenced input: blood buffy coat. These receptor sequences come from a woman aged 18 to 75 with a cervical HPV16 infection that either progressed to CIN3+ or cleared (not recorded which).

CDR3 bases read: TGCAGCGTTGAAGGGGGACAGCAAGAGACC. Its protein is CSVEGGQQET. The full CDR3 sequence reads CSVEGGQQETQYF. The genes are TRBV29-1 and TRBJ2-5, with 7 bases identical to TRBD1. The read terminates 3 residues ahead of where the CDR3 ends, so the germline J gene completes it. V was clipped by 1 base and J by 2 bases; unmatched bases: 1. Germline V gene data show CDR1 as SQVTM and CDR2 as ANQGSEA. The length of the CDR3 is 13 residues.

The sequenced part of the CDR3 DNA is TGTGCCAGTAGCGAACGCACAGGGGTCGGCACAGATACG. Its translation: CASSERTGVGTDT. The whole CDR3 reads CASSERTGVGTDTQYF. The chain joins TRBV19 to TRBJ2-3, with 7 bases that match TRBD1. The sequenced fragment ends 3 residues before the CDR3 boundary, so the rest is inferred from the germline J gene. The trim removed 6 bases at V and 1 base at J, leaving 10 bases unmatched. Germline lookup yields CDR1 LNHDA and CDR2 SQIVND (reference sequence). This CDR3 has 16 residues.

About this clone itself: The sequenced fragment ends 3 residues before the CDR3 boundary, so the rest is inferred from the germline J gene. J is TRBJ1-1 and V is TRBV7-2, with D perhaps TRBD1 (6 bases). The CDR3 spans 12 residues. Per the germline V gene, CDR1 is SGHTA and CDR2 is FQGNSA. Between the trimmed V and J ends, which lost 4 bases and 5 bases, there was a span of 8 bases. The sequenced CDR3 bases are TGTGCCAGCAGCTGGACAGCTACTGAA. As protein: CASSWTATE. In full, the CDR3 is CASSWTATEAFF.

A remark on this clone: The CDR3 end is not reached by the read, which stops 3 residues before it; the germline J gene fills it in. J is TRBJ2-5 and V is TRBV7-3; 13 positions match TRBD2. This CDR3 region has 16 residues. Unmatched junction bases numbered 8, after V lost 5 bases and J lost 5 bases. Looked up from germline, CDR1 is SGHTA and CDR2 is FQGTGA. The part of the CDR3 DNA that was read is TGTGCCAGCAGCCTCCGGACTAGCGGGGGAATGGAGACC. Its protein product is CASSLRTSGGMET. The CDR3 reads in full as CASSLRTSGGMETQYF.

This clone is medium-sized by frequency. The read halts 3 residues ahead of the CDR3 end, with the missing end drawn from the germline J gene. The chain is built from TRBV6-2 or TRBV6-3 and TRBJ2-1; TRBD2 matches at 13 bases. The V segment lost 2 bases and the J segment 3 bases; nucleotides outside the gene matches: 4. In germline, CDR1 is MNHEY, CDR2 SVGEGT. The CDR3 loop spans 17 amino acids. Here the CDR3 reads CASSYPGTSGDYNEQFF. The sequenced part of the CDR3 DNA is TGTGCCAGCAGTTACCCCGGGACTAGCGGGGACTACAATGAG.

In regard to this clone: The read terminates 3 residues before the CDR3 end, so the remaining end is supplied by the germline J gene. The J gene is TRBJ2-2, the V gene TRBV7-9, with 7 bases aligning to TRBD1. Germline V lookup: CDR1 SEHNR, CDR2 FQNEAQ (reference sequence). The V gene end was trimmed by 5 bases and the J gene end by 0 bases; junction bases not matched to a gene: 3. This CDR3 is built from 15 residues. The CDR3 DNA, read in part, is TGTGCCAGCAGCCGGGACAGCGCGAACACCGGGGAG. Encoded protein: CASSRDSANTGE. The whole CDR3 is CASSRDSANTGELFF.

For this clone: The read comes to an end 3 residues before the CDR3 does, leaving the germline J gene to fill in the end. This chain uses TRBV13 with TRBJ2-7; the D gene is possibly TRBD1 (6 bases). CDR3 length: 12 amino acids. Germline CDR1 is PRHDT and CDR2 is FYEKMQ (reference sequence). V shed 3 bases and J shed 4 bases, with 7 bases lying between them. The CDR3 here is CASSFGQYEQYF. CDR3 DNA (partial): TGTGCCAGCAGCTTCGGACAGTACGAG.

To note about this clone: The read ends 3 residues shy of where the CDR3 ends; the end is completed using the germline J gene. This chain joins TRBV19 and TRBJ2-1; D perhaps matches TRBD1 (5 bases). Deletions cut 6 bases from V and 4 bases from J, with 13 bases between. CDR1 LNHDA and CDR2 SQIVND come from the germline V gene (reference sequence). The CDR3 runs to 14 residues. The sequenced part of the CDR3 DNA is TGTGCCAGTAGGGACAACTTAGGGTACAATGAG. It specifies CASRDNLGYNE. The full CDR3 protein is CASRDNLGYNEQFF.